This T cell receptor beta chain was documented in a study of Ad26.COV2.S vaccination and SARS-CoV-2 variants. Using immunoSEQ multiplex PCR, the repertoire was profiled, and TCRdb retains in-frame clones only, with some absent. The table records around 300,000 clones, about nine tenths of them present only once. Regarding treatment: about 20 received Ad26.COV2.S at low or high dose, single or two shots; roughly 5 received placebo; per-sample allocation not given. Following the first vaccine or placebo injection, samples were taken on day 63. Germline loops: CDR1 MRHNA, CDR2 SNTAGT. Trimming took off 8 bases at V and 4 bases at J, with 14 bases between the two ends. The CDR3 runs to 13 residues.

The receptor comes from a person between 18 and 60 years old who received the Ad26.COV2.S COVID-19 vaccine or a placebo. The material was peripheral blood, obtained in a trial of Ad26.COV2.S vaccine versus placebo. The V gene is TRBV6-4, the J gene TRBJ1-1, with D possibly being TRBD1 (6 bases). CDR3: CASSCGGATEAFF. CDR3 bases: TGTGCCAGCTCCTGTGGGGGGGCCACTGAAGCTTTCTTT.